The 22 T cell receptor beta chains given below trace back to one sample, sequenced in a study of beta chain features in type 1 diabetes. Every isolated RNA sample was fully reverse transcribed, so sequencing captured expressed TCRB transcripts. Clones were read by immunoSEQ multiplex PCR, and TCRdb kept only the in-frame ones, dropping some. The sample has 200,000 to 250,000 clones, around 10% seen once; the top ten hold about 0.03%. Sequencing was performed on naive CD4+ T cells from blood. The receptor set was obtained from a woman aged 18-30 years in good health.

At least ten counts were recorded for this clone. J is TRBJ2-7 and V is TRBV11-2; TRBD1 matches at 9 bases. The V segment lost 3 bases and the J segment 6 bases; nucleotides outside the gene matches: 6. This CDR3 comprises 14 residues. Germline V CDR1 and CDR2: SGHAT, FQNNGV. DNA for the CDR3: TGTGCCAGCAGCTTTCCGGGACAGGGTATCGAGCAGTACTTC. This codes for CASSFPGQGIEQYF.

This clone was counted between two and nine times. The genes are TRBV10-3 and TRBJ2-1; 12 bases agree with TRBD2. CDR1 and CDR2 from the germline V gene are ENHRY and SYGVKD. Trimming at V came to 2 bases and at J to 6 bases, leaving 8 bases not matched to a gene. The CDR3 sequence is 17 residues long. The CDR3: CAISELAGGLVLNEQFF. DNA for the CDR3: TGTGCCATCAGTGAGCTAGCGGGGGGGCTAGTCCTCAATGAGCAGTTCTTC.

The rearrangement joins TRBV5-6 to TRBJ1-6; the D gene is possibly TRBD1 (5 bases). V lost 3 bases and J 13 bases, leaving 14 bases between the germline ends. CDR1 SGHDT and CDR2 YYEEEE come from the germline V gene. The CDR3 runs 13 residues. CDR3 region: CASSSGRELPLHF. CDR3 nucleotide sequence: TGTGCCAGCAGCTCGGGCAGGGAACTTCCCCTCCACTTT.

This chain uses TRBV30 with TRBJ1-2; 7 bases match TRBD1. The junction had 2 bases not matched to a gene; V was cut back by 1 base and J by 3 bases. This CDR3 comprises 13 residues. CDR1 is GTSNPN, CDR2 SVGIG, per germline (reference sequence). CDR3 residues: CAWSAGTDYGYTF. CDR3 DNA: TGTGCCTGGAGTGCCGGGACAGACTATGGCTACACCTTC.

In this sample, this clone turned up a few times. The chain links TRBV6-6 to TRBJ2-3; D is ambiguous. Germline values: CDR1 MNHNY, CDR2 SVGAGI (reference sequence). The V and J ends lost 0 bases and 0 bases respectively, with 4 bases between them. The CDR3 runs to 14 residues. CDR3 in DNA: TGTGCCAGCAGTTACTCCCCTAGCACAGATACGCAGTATTTT. Amino acids: CASSYSPSTDTQYF.

The V gene is TRBV11-2, the J gene TRBJ1-2; 8 nucleotides line up with TRBD1. CDR1 SGHAT and CDR2 FQNNGV come from the germline V gene. The junction had 15 bases not matched to a gene; V was cut back by 6 bases and J by 6 bases. The CDR3 has 16 residues. The CDR3 protein is CASRRQGAARGDGYTF. In DNA form, the CDR3 reads TGTGCCAGCAGGAGGCAGGGGGCCGCCCGGGGAGATGGCTACACCTTC.

V is TRBV5-5 and J is TRBJ2-3; tentatively, D is TRBD1 (6 bases). The V and J ends lost 8 bases and 3 bases respectively, with 19 bases between them. Germline V gene sequence: CDR1 SGHKS, CDR2 YYEKEE (reference sequence). The CDR3 length is 15 residues. The CDR3 region has the DNA TGTGCCAGTACTGGCCTGAGGGGGAGTACAGATACGCAGTATTTT. Translated, it gives CASTGLRGSTDTQYF.

The chain combines TRBV19 with TRBJ1-1; 7 bases are a match to TRBD1. This CDR3 comprises 12 residues. Germline CDR1 and CDR2: LNHDA and SQIVND (reference sequence). V lost 4 bases and J lost 7; bases outside the gene matches: 3. The CDR3 sequence is CASSTTGIEAFF. CDR3 DNA: TGTGCCAGTAGTACGACAGGGATTGAAGCTTTCTTT.

The chain links TRBV7-9 to TRBJ1-5; TRBD1 agrees at 8 bases. This CDR3 is built from 14 residues. Germline assignment: CDR1 SEHNR and CDR2 FQNEAQ (reference sequence). V trimming: 5 bases; J trimming: 7 bases; junction bases outside the gene matches: 7. For the CDR3, the DNA is TGTGCCAGCAGCAATACAGGGGGTGAGCAGCCCCAGCATTTT. Protein: CASSNTGGEQPQHF.

The table lists this clone with a few counts. The V gene is TRBV15, the J gene TRBJ2-1, with TRBD2 matching over 8 bases. Germline CDR1 LNHNV, CDR2 YYDKDF (reference sequence). V trimming: 1 base; J trimming: 4 bases; junction bases outside the gene matches: 3. The length of the CDR3 is 15 residues. CDR3: CATSRALAAYNEQFF. The DNA for the CDR3 is TGTGCCACCAGCAGAGCACTAGCGGCTTACAATGAGCAGTTCTTC.

V gene TRBV10-3 combines with J gene TRBJ2-5; D remains unclear. Germline V CDR1 and CDR2: ENHRY, SYGVKD. V dropped 4 bases and J dropped 5 bases, with 17 bases sitting between them. The CDR3 length is 15 residues. The DNA of the CDR3 is TGTGCCATCAGTGTTAATGGGCCCGGCCGGGAGACCCAGTACTTC. The encoded protein is CAISVNGPGRETQYF.

This clone came up a few times. The chain joins TRBV27 to TRBJ2-7, with D possibly matching TRBD1 (6 bases). Germline V CDR1 and CDR2: MNHEY, SMNVEV (reference sequence). This CDR3 comprises 17 residues. V was pared by 0 bases and J by 6 bases, with 21 bases between. Here the CDR3 reads CASSLSLWTDRSAEQYF. CDR3 bases: TGTGCCAGCAGTTTATCGTTGTGGACGGACAGATCTGCCGAGCAGTACTTC.

The chain couples TRBV16 to TRBJ2-5; 7 bases are a match to TRBD1. The CDR3 covers 11 residues. V lost 6 bases and J lost 5; bases outside the gene matches: 0. The V gene's germline CDR1 is KGHSY and CDR2 FQNENV. CDR3 nucleotide sequence: TGTGCCAGCAGAGGGGGCGAGACCCAGTACTTC. Translated: CASRGGETQYF.

This clone came up a few times. V usage is TRBV5-6 and J usage is TRBJ1-1; D uncertain. This CDR3 is built from 16 residues. Germline V lookup: CDR1 SGHDT, CDR2 YYEEEE. Trimming removed 1 base from V and 0 bases from J, with 13 bases in between. CDR3 region: CASSLSRGRLNTEAFF. CDR3 nucleotide sequence: TGTGCCAGCAGCTTGTCGCGAGGGCGGCTGAACACTGAAGCTTTCTTT.

The chain uses TRBV20-1 and TRBJ1-1; D might be TRBD1 (5 bases). CDR3 length: 11 amino acids. Germline lookup yields CDR1 DFQATT and CDR2 SNEGSKA (reference sequence). V was clipped by 5 bases and J by 6 bases, with 10 bases between them. In nucleotides, the CDR3 is TGCAGTGCTCCTGACAGATCTGAAGCTTTCTTT. Its protein product is CSAPDRSEAFF.

The chain combines TRBV7-9 with TRBJ1-6; 9 nucleotides align to TRBD1. CDR3 length equals 16 residues. With V trimmed by 5 bases and J by 7 bases, 9 bases remained unmatched. In germline, CDR1 is SEHNR, CDR2 FQNEAQ (reference sequence). The CDR3 DNA is TGTGCCAGCAGCACAACGGACAGGGGAGAAAATTCACCCCTCCACTTT. This encodes CASSTTDRGENSPLHF.

This sequence joins TRBV9 and TRBJ1-2, with TRBD1 as a possible D gene (5 bases). V gave up 4 bases and J gave up 0 bases, with 16 bases separating them. CDR3 length: 16 amino acids. Germline CDR1 reads SGDLS; CDR2 reads YYNGEE. CDR3 nucleotide sequence: TGTGCCAGCAGCACCAGCGGGGCAGCTCCTAACTATGGCTACACCTTC. Translating gives CASSTSGAAPNYGYTF. Full variable domain (rest looked up from reference TRBV9 and TRBJ1-2): DSGVTQTPKHLITATGQRVTLRCSPRSGDLSVYWYQQSLDQGLQFLIQYYNGEERAKGNILERFSAQQFPDLHSELNLSSLELGDSALYFCASSTSGAAPNYGYTFGSGTRLTVV.

The V and J genes are TRBV11-2 and TRBJ2-5; 7 nucleotides agree with TRBD2. Looked up from germline, CDR1 is SGHAT and CDR2 is FQNNGV. CDR3 size: 16 residues. Trimming at V came to 1 base and at J to 1 base, leaving 6 bases not matched to a gene. CDR3 DNA: TGTGCCAGCAGCTTAGTTGGCGGGAGTCCCCAAGAGACCCAGTACTTC. The encoded protein is CASSLVGGSPQETQYF.

This chain joins TRBV11-3 and TRBJ2-7; possible D gene TRBD1, 6 bases. Germline V gene sequence: CDR1 SGHNT, CDR2 YENEEA. CDR3 length equals 15 residues. Trimming took 5 bases from V and 0 from J, leaving 14 bases between them. CDR3 amino acids: CASSRGGTYSYEQYF. DNA for the CDR3: TGTGCCAGCAGCCGAGGGGGAACCTACTCCTACGAGCAGTACTTC. Full variable domain (remainder filled in from reference TRBV11-3 and TRBJ2-7): EAGVVQSPRYKIIEKKQPVAFWCNPISGHNTLYWYLQNLGQGPELLIRYENEEAVDDSQLPKDRFSAERLKGVDSTLKIQPAELGDSAVYLCASSRGGTYSYEQYFGPGTRLTVT.

The chain is built from TRBV5-1 and TRBJ2-7; possibly TRBD1 for D (6 bases). The CDR3 runs 15 residues. Trimming removed 4 bases from V and 4 bases from J, with 18 bases in between. CDR1 is SGHRS and CDR2 is YFSETQ in the germline V gene. Written as DNA, the CDR3 is TGCGCCAGCAGCGCCCCCGGGACATCTGGGTACGAGCAGTACTTC. This gives the protein CASSAPGTSGYEQYF.

This rearrangement joins TRBV19 to TRBJ2-3; D may be TRBD2 (5 bases). The CDR3 totals 17 residues. CDR1 and CDR2 (germline): LNHDA, SQIVND (reference sequence). The V end was cut by 0 bases, the J end by 0 bases, with 13 bases between. CDR3 sequence (DNA): TGTGCCAGTAGTATAGACCCCAAGAGGGTTAGCACAGATACGCAGTATTTT. Protein sequence: CASSIDPKRVSTDTQYF.

This clone was found a few times. This chain uses TRBV5-4 with TRBJ2-6; TRBD1 is a possible D gene (5 bases). Germline V CDR1 and CDR2: SGHNT, YYREEE (reference sequence). This CDR3 spans 15 amino acids. With 0 bases removed from V and 4 bases from J, the gap between germline ends came to 8 bases. CDR3 sequence: CASSLVGAGANVLTF. In DNA form, the CDR3 reads TGTGCCAGCAGCTTGGTAGGGGCAGGGGCCAACGTCCTGACTTTC.